The subject of this entry is one TCR beta chain. What it binds is not known. The culture ran for 10 days, and then CD4+ T cells were isolated. Negative nucleocapsid antibody tests before and after vaccination confirmed no previous SARS-CoV-2 infection. Data came from immunoSEQ multiplex PCR; TCRdb stores just in-frame clones and leaves some out. The data hold about 30,000 clones, with more than 55% observed a single time. The sample originates from a study of vaccination effects on CD4 cells after COVID-19. Study details: The ViraFEST assay expanded antigen-specific CD4+ T cells with viral peptide pools before sequencing. Notes on the study in general: Late post-vaccination samples showed marked contraction of infection- and vaccine-induced clones.

This receptor was obtained from a human donor who received a COVID-19 vaccine. Sample: CD4+ T cells from PBMCs cultured without peptide, taken before COVID-19 vaccination.

Here the CDR3 DNA reads TGTGCCAGCAGCCAGGACCAGGGAACCGGGGAGCTGTTTTTT. Translating gives CASSQDQGTGELFF. The V and J genes are TRBV3-1 (or the pseudogene TRBV3-2) and TRBJ2-2; a weak D match, TRBD1 (5 bases). This CDR3 has 14 residues. The germline V and J ends were trimmed by 3 bases and 5 bases, with 10 bases remaining between them. Germline assignment: CDR1 LGHDT and CDR2 YNNKEL (reference sequence).